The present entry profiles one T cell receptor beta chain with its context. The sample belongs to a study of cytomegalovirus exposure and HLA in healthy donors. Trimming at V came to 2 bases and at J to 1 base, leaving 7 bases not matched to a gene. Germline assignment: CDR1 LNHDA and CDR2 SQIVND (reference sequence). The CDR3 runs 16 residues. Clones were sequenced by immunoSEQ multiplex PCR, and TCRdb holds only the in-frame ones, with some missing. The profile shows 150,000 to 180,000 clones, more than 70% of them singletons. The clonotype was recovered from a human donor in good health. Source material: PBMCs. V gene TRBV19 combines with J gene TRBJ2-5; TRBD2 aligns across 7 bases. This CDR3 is CASSITIGGVQETQYF. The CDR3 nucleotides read TGTGCCAGTAGTATAACTATTGGGGGGGTCCAAGAGACCCAGTACTTC.